These 27 T cell receptor beta chains were all obtained from the same sample, sequenced in a study of regulatory T cells in long-lasting Graves disease. Time point here: newly diagnosed GD, antithyroid drugs for less than 3 months. There was RNA extracted from PBMCs, and the TCR library was made from it. TCR beta libraries were built with iRepertoire HTBI primers and Arm-PCR of CDR3 regions. TCRdb redid the calling of the multiplex PCR reads with MiXCR, one entry per CDR3 protein. The sample lists 400,000 to 500,000 distinct CDR3 sequences, less than 15% seen once, with approximately 17% in the top ten. This sample also appeared in a second study, on T cells in Graves' hyperthyroidism and ophthalmopathy.

The specimen comprised peripheral blood mononuclear cells (PBMCs), sampled at new diagnosis, from a patient treated with antithyroid drugs. These receptors originate from a woman aged 45-59 years with Graves disease.

This clonotype was seen many times. This chain uses TRBV6-5 with TRBJ2-1, with 7 bases fitting TRBD1. V gave up 0 bases and J gave up 4 bases; unmatched junction bases: 15. From germline, CDR1 is MNHEY and CDR2 SVGAGI. The CDR3 has 19 residues. DNA for the CDR3: TGTGCCAGCAGTTACTCGTATCTGACCGGGGACAGTGGGTACAATGAGCAGTTCTTC. This codes for CASSYSYLTGDSGYNEQFF.

This clonotype was detected ten times or more. The chain is built from TRBV6-1 and TRBJ2-5; TRBD1 might be the D (7 bases). Between the trimmed V and J ends, which lost 2 bases and 2 bases, there was a span of 9 bases. CDR3 size: 14 residues. Germline CDR1 and CDR2: MNHNS and SASEGT. In DNA, the CDR3 is TGTGCCAGCAGTGAACAGGGGGGTCAAGAGACCCAGTACTTC. Encoded protein: CASSEQGGQETQYF.

The rearrangement links TRBV27 to TRBJ2-4, with a tentative D call TRBD2 (5 bases). The germline V gene has CDR1 MNHEY and CDR2 SMNVEV (reference sequence). V was trimmed by 5 bases and J by 0 bases, leaving 14 bases between them. This CDR3 has 16 amino acids. The CDR3 region is CASSDLLALAKNIQYF. For the CDR3, the DNA is TGTGCCAGCAGTGATCTCCTAGCCTTAGCCAAAAACATTCAGTACTTC.

The V and J genes are TRBV5-1 and TRBJ2-5, with 11 bases fitting TRBD1. From germline, CDR1 is SGHRS and CDR2 YFSETQ. The CDR3 is made up of 15 amino acids. Germline trimming cut 4 bases from V and 4 bases from J; bases unmatched to any gene: 6. The CDR3 DNA is TGCGCCAGCAGCAGAGGGGGACAGGGGGGAGAGACCCAGTACTTC. It encodes CASSRGGQGGETQYF.

V gene TRBV5-1 combines with J gene TRBJ2-1; D may be TRBD2 (5 bases). CDR3 length: 19 residues. The V end was cut by 4 bases, the J end by 0 bases, with 23 bases between. The V gene's germline CDR1 is SGHRS and CDR2 YFSETQ. This CDR3 is CASSRNPTRWFDSYNEQFF. DNA for the CDR3: TGCGCCAGCAGCCGCAACCCCACTAGGTGGTTCGACTCCTACAATGAGCAGTTCTTC.

Ten or more counts support this clonotype. The CDR3 sequence: CASSQDLGGTEQFF. DNA for the CDR3: TGTGCCAGCAGCCAAGATCTGGGTGGAACTGAGCAGTTCTTC. V and J are TRBV3-1 and TRBJ2-1; D is uncertain. Germline-derived CDR1 and CDR2 are LGHDT and YNNKEL (reference sequence). The CDR3 is made up of 14 amino acids. Trimming took 0 bases from V and 9 from J, leaving 12 bases between them.

This clonotype was seen repeatedly, ten times or more. The chain couples TRBV27 to TRBJ2-1; 11 nucleotides align to TRBD2. J was trimmed by 3 bases and V by 2 bases; bases with no gene match: 3. The CDR3 covers 16 residues. Germline-derived CDR1 and CDR2 are MNHEY and SMNVEV (reference sequence). The CDR3 region is CASSLGTSGNYNEQFF. The CDR3 DNA sequence: TGTGCCAGCAGTTTAGGGACTAGCGGCAACTACAATGAGCAGTTCTTC.

At least ten counts were recorded for this clonotype. This chain joins TRBV30 and TRBJ2-5; 7 nucleotides agree with TRBD2. Germline V gene lookup returns CDR1 GTSNPN and CDR2 SVGIG (reference sequence). The CDR3 consists of 15 residues. Losses at the gene ends were 4 bases for V and 5 bases for J; bases not matched to a gene: 13. The CDR3 coding sequence is TGTGCCTGGATTTTGGTGGGAGGGTCTCGGGAGACCCAGTACTTC. Its protein is CAWILVGGSRETQYF.

In this sample, this clonotype turned up a few times. One end of the junction is discordant with germline, which a read error may explain. This sequence joins TRBV3-1 and TRBJ2-7; 7 nucleotides line up with TRBD2. Germline assignment: CDR1 LGHDT and CDR2 YNNKEL (reference sequence). CDR3 length equals 12 residues. DNA for the CDR3: TGTGCCAGCAGCCACTCCGCGGGGGAGCAGCACTTC. Its protein product is CASSHSAGEQHF.

This clonotype was observed at least ten times. The J gene is TRBJ2-3, the V gene TRBV28; D may correspond to TRBD1 or TRBD2 (5 bases each). The CDR3 spans 16 residues. The V end was cut by 3 bases, the J end by 3 bases, with 16 bases between. Germline CDR1 MDHEN, CDR2 SYDVKM. CDR3 DNA sequence: TGTGCCAGCAGTTTGGTGAGGGGATTAGGGACAGATACGCAGTATTTT. Residues: CASSLVRGLGTDTQYF.

The table lists this clonotype with a few counts. The V and J genes are TRBV7-9 and TRBJ2-1; 8 bases align to TRBD2. This CDR3 is 16 amino acids long. V was pared by 6 bases and J by 0 bases, with 7 bases of the junction left unmatched. Germline CDR1 and CDR2: SEHNR and FQNEAQ (reference sequence). The chain's CDR3 is CASRRGGESSYNEQFF. The CDR3 coding sequence is TGTGCCAGCAGACGGGGGGGCGAAAGCTCCTACAATGAGCAGTTCTTC.

This clonotype was seen many times. The CDR3 coding sequence is TGTGCCAGCAGTGGGACTAGCACCAACGGGGGTTACAATGAGCAGTTCTTC. It translates to CASSGTSTNGGYNEQFF. The chain carries TRBV2 and TRBJ2-1, with 8 bases that match TRBD2. Germline V gives CDR1 SNHLY, CDR2 FYNNEI. This CDR3 has 17 amino acids. Germline trimming cut 4 bases from V and 4 bases from J; bases unmatched to any gene: 12.

This clonotype has more than one count but fewer than ten. V and J are TRBV30 and TRBJ2-1, with a weak D call TRBD2 (5 bases). Trimming removed 4 bases at V and 2 bases at J, with 15 bases between. Germline CDR1 GTSNPN, CDR2 SVGIG (reference sequence). CDR3 length: 15 amino acids. The CDR3 DNA is TGTGCCTGGACCCCCCGAGGGTATACCTACAATGAGCAGTTCTTC. This encodes CAWTPRGYTYNEQFF.

In its sample, this clonotype was seen many times. CDR3 residues: CASSETGDGVSGTEAFF. In DNA form, the CDR3 reads TGTGCCAGCAGTGAAACGGGGGACGGAGTCTCGGGCACTGAAGCTTTCTTT. This chain uses TRBV2 with TRBJ1-1, with a possible D match to TRBD1 (5 bases). The germline V gene has CDR1 SNHLY and CDR2 FYNNEI. The CDR3 loop spans 17 amino acids. Trimming took 2 bases from V and 4 from J, leaving 20 bases between them.

This clonotype occurred many times. The CDR3 sequence is CAWSLGASSVFF. CDR3 DNA: TGTGCCTGGAGTTTGGGGGCCAGTTCGGTGTTCTTC. This chain connects TRBV30 to TRBJ2-1, with TRBD1 as a possible D gene (6 bases). The V end lost 2 bases, the J end lost 15 bases, and 17 bases lay between the germline ends. Germline V gene sequence: CDR1 GTSNPN, CDR2 SVGIG (reference sequence). The CDR3 sequence is 12 residues long.

This clonotype is a singleton in its sample. This chain joins TRBV30 and TRBJ2-1; D not certain. This CDR3 has 12 amino acids. Germline CDR1 reads GTSNPN; CDR2 reads SVGIG (reference sequence). CDR3 loop: CAMGQDYNEQFF. DNA for the CDR3: TGTGCTATGGGCCAGGACTACAATGAGCAGTTCTTC.

The chain combines TRBV10-3 with TRBJ2-1; D perhaps matches TRBD1 (5 bases). V was trimmed by 2 bases and J by 5 bases, leaving 7 bases between them. Per germline, CDR1 ENHRY and CDR2 SYGVKD. The CDR3 loop spans 13 amino acids. CDR3 amino acids: CAISELRDNEQFF. The CDR3 DNA reads TGTGCCATCAGTGAGCTCAGGGACAATGAGCAGTTCTTC.

The J gene is TRBJ2-2, the V gene TRBV11-3; 9 bases line up with TRBD1. Germline lookup yields CDR1 SGHNT and CDR2 YENEEA. The length of the CDR3 is 15 residues. V shed 2 bases, J shed 6 bases, and the junction held 4 bases outside the gene matches. The CDR3 loop reads CASSLMTGGAGELFF. DNA for the CDR3: TGTGCCAGCAGCTTAATGACAGGGGGTGCCGGGGAGCTGTTTTTT. The whole variable domain, filled in from reference TRBV11-3 and TRBJ2-2, reads EAGVVQSPRYKIIEKKQPVAFWCNPISGHNTLYWYLQNLGQGPELLIRYENEEAVDDSQLPKDRFSAERLKGVDSTLKIQPAELGDSAVYLCASSLMTGGAGELFFGEGSRLTVL.

This clonotype occurred many times. The chain has TRBV28 and TRBJ2-3, with 11 bases matching TRBD2. This CDR3 has 15 residues. In germline, CDR1 is MDHEN, CDR2 SYDVKM. The J segment lost 5 bases and the V segment lost 5 bases, leaving 6 bases of the junction unmatched. CDR3 amino acids: CASSRLAGLLDTQYF. The DNA of the CDR3 is TGTGCCAGCAGTCGACTAGCGGGACTTCTAGATACGCAGTATTTT.

CDR3 sequence reads: CRSWTVRDEKLFF. The CDR3 region has the DNA TGCAGGTCTTGGACCGTCAGGGATGAAAAACTGTTTTTT. The rearrangement joins TRBV29-1 to TRBJ1-4, with a tentative D call TRBD1 (5 bases). Germline V gene sequence: CDR1 SQVTM, CDR2 ANQGSEA. There are 13 residues in the CDR3.

This clonotype was seen repeatedly, ten times or more. The V call is TRBV7-9, the J call TRBJ2-5; maybe TRBD2 (5 bases). The germline V gene encodes CDR1 SEHNR and CDR2 FQNEAQ (reference sequence). CDR3 length equals 16 residues. V was cut by 5 bases and J by 2 bases, with 18 bases left in between. The CDR3 sequence is CASSPNRDGAQETQYF. The DNA for the CDR3 is TGTGCCAGCAGCCCGAACCGGGATGGAGCACAAGAGACCCAGTACTTC.

This clonotype was counted at least ten times. The chain uses TRBV27 and TRBJ2-7; 10 bases align to TRBD2. Trimming at V came to 6 bases and at J to 5 bases, leaving 7 bases not matched to a gene. Germline V lookup: CDR1 MNHEY, CDR2 SMNVEV (reference sequence). This CDR3 comprises 14 residues. The CDR3 DNA reads as TGTGCCAGCAGCCACGAAGGGACTAGCGACGAGCAGTACTTC. The encoded protein is CASSHEGTSDEQYF.

This clonotype showed up just a few times. This chain links TRBV5-1 with TRBJ2-2, with 8 nucleotides matching TRBD1. The length of the CDR3 is 16 residues. The V and J ends lost 0 bases and 3 bases, in that order; junction bases with no gene match: 4. CDR1 is SGHRS, CDR2 YFSETQ, per germline. CDR3 DNA: TGCGCCAGCAGCTTGGGCAGGGGGCCGTACACCGGGGAGCTGTTTTTT. This translates into CASSLGRGPYTGELFF.

The CDR3 DNA follows: TGTGCCAGCAGTGTACCCGGACGTAACGAGCAGTACTTC. Amino acids: CASSVPGRNEQYF. This rearrangement joins TRBV2 to TRBJ2-5; no definite D call. The J call is uncertain, as TRBJ2-7 better fits the DNA end. The V gene's germline CDR1 is SNHLY and CDR2 FYNNEI. The CDR3 is 13 amino acids.

The chain is built from TRBV9 and TRBJ2-2; possibly TRBD1 for D (6 bases). With 3 bases removed from V and 0 bases from J, the gap between germline ends came to 12 bases. The CDR3 loop spans 16 amino acids. CDR1 is SGDLS and CDR2 is YYNGEE in the germline V gene. The CDR3 nucleotides read TGTGCCAGCAGCGCCGCACAGGGAACGAACACCGGGGAGCTGTTTTTT. This sequence encodes CASSAAQGTNTGELFF.

DNA of the CDR3: TGTGCCATCAGGGACAGTAGGGGAGACACCGGGGAGCTGTTTTTT. Its translation: CAIRDSRGDTGELFF. The chain is built from TRBV10-3 and TRBJ2-2; D is possibly TRBD1 (6 bases). The CDR3 spans 15 residues. The germline V gene has CDR1 ENHRY and CDR2 SYGVKD. V was pared by 6 bases and J by 3 bases, with 14 bases between.

Many counts were recorded for this clonotype. This chain connects TRBV10-3 to TRBJ1-2, with D possibly matching TRBD1 (5 bases). CDR1 and CDR2 (germline): ENHRY, SYGVKD. The CDR3 extends over 13 amino acids. Trimming cost V 11 bases and J 7 bases, with 20 bases left between them. CDR3 nucleotides: TGTGCCCTTTCGGGGGAGGGAGGCGCTGGCTACACCTTC. Translation gives CALSGEGGAGYTF.